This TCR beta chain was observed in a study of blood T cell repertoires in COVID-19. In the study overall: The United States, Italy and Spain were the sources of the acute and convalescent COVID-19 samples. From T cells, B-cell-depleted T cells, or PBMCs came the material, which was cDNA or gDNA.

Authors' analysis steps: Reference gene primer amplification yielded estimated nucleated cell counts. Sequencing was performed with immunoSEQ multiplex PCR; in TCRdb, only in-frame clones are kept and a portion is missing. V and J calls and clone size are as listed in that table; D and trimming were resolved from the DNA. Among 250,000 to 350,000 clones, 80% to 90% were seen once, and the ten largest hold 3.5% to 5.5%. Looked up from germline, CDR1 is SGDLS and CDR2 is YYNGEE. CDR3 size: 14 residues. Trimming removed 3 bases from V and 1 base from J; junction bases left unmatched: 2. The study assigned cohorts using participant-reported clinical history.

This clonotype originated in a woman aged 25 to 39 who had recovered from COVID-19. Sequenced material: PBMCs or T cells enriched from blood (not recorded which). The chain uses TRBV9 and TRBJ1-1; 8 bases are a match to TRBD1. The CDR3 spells CASSADRGNTEAFF. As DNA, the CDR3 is TGTGCCAGCAGCGCAGACAGGGGGAACACTGAAGCTTTCTTT.